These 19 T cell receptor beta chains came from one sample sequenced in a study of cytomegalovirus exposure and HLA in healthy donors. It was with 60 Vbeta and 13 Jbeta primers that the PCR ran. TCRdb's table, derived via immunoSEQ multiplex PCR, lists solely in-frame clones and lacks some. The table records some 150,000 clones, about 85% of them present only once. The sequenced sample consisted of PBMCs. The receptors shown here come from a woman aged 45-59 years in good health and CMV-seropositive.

CDR3 DNA sequence: TGTGCCAGCAGTTTTACTGATACGCAGTATTTT. Its protein is CASSFTDTQYF. The V and J genes are TRBV28 and TRBJ2-3; D unclear. The CDR3 runs 11 residues. CDR1 and CDR2 (germline): MDHEN, SYDVKM. The V end was cut by 3 bases, the J end by 6 bases, with 4 bases between.

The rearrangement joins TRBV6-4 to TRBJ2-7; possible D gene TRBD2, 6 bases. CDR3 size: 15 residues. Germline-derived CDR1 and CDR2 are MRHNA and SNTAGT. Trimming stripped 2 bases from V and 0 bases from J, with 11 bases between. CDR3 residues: CASSDGAGSSYEQYF. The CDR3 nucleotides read TGTGCCAGCAGTGACGGGGCGGGGAGCTCCTACGAGCAGTACTTC.

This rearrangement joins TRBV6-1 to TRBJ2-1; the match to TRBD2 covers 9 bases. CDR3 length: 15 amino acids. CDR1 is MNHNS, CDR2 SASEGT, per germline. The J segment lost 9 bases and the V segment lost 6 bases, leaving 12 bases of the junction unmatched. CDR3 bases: TGTGCCAGCAGGGCTATGGAAGCGGGAGGAACTGAGCAGTTCTTC. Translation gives CASRAMEAGGTEQFF.

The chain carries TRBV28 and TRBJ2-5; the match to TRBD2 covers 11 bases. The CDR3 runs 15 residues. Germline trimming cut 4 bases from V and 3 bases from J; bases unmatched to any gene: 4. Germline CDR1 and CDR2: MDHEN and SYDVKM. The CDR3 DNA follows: TGTGCCAGCAGTTCACTAGCGGGAGTTGAAGAGACCCAGTACTTC. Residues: CASSSLAGVEETQYF. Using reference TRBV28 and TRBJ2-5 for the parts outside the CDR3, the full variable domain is DVKVTQSSRYLVKRTGEKVFLECVQDMDHENMFWYRQDPGLGLRLIYFSYDVKMKEKGDIPEGYSVSREKKERFSLILESASTNQTSMYLCASSSLAGVEETQYFGPGTRLLVL.

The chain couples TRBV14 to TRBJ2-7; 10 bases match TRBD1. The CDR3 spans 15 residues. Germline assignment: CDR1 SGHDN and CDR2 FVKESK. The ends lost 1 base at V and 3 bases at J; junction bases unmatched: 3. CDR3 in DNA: TGTGCCAGCAGCCAAGGGGACAGGGGAATCTACGAGCAGTACTTC. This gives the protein CASSQGDRGIYEQYF.

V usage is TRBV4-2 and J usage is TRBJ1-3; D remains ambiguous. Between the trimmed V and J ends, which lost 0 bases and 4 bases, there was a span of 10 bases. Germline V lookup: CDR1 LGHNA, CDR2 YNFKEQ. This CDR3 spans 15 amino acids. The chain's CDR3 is CASSQDRGVGNTIYF. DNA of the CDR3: TGTGCCAGCAGCCAAGATCGGGGAGTCGGAAACACCATATATTTT.

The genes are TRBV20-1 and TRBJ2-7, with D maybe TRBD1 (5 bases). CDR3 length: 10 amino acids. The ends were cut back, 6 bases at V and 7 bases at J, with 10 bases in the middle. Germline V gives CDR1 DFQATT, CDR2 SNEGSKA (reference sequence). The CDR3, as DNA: TGCAGTGCGTTCAGGGAAGAGCAGTACTTC. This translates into CSAFREEQYF.

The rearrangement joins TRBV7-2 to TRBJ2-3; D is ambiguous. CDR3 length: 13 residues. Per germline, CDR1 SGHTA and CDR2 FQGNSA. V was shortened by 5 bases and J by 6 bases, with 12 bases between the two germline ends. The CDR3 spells CASSPRTGDTQYF. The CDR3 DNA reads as TGTGCCAGCAGCCCCCGTACGGGTGATACGCAGTATTTT.

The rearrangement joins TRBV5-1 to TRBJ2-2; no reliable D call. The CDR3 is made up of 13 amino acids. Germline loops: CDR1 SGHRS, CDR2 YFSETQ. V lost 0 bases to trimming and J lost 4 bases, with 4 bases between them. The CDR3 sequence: CASSLDSTGELFF. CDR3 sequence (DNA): TGCGCCAGCAGCTTGGACAGCACCGGGGAGCTGTTTTTT. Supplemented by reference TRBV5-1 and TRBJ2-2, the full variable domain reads KAGVTQTPRYLIKTRGQQVTLSCSPISGHRSVSWYQQTPGQGLQFLFEYFSETQRNKGNFPGRFSGRQFSNSRSEMNVSTLELGDSALYLCASSLDSTGELFFGEGSRLTVL.

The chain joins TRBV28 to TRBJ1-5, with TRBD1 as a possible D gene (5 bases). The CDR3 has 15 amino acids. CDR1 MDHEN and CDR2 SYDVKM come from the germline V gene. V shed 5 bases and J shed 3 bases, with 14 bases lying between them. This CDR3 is CASSQFGGTNQPQHF. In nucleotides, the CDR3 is TGTGCCAGCAGTCAGTTTGGAGGGACCAATCAGCCCCAGCATTTT.

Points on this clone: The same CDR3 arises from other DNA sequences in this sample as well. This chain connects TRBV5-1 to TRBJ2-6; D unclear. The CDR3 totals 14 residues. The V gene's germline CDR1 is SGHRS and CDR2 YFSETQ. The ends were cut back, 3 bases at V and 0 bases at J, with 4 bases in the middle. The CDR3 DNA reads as TGCGCCAGCAGCTCGAGCTCTGGGGCCAACGTCCTGACTTTC. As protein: CASSSSSGANVLTF. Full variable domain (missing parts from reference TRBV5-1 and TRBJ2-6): KAGVTQTPRYLIKTRGQQVTLSCSPISGHRSVSWYQQTPGQGLQFLFEYFSETQRNKGNFPGRFSGRQFSNSRSEMNVSTLELGDSALYLCASSSSSGANVLTFGAGSRLTVL.

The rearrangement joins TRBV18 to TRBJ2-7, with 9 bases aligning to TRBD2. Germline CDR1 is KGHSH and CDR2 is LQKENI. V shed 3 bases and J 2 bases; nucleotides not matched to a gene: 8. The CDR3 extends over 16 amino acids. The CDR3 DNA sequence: TGTGCCAGCTCACCCCCGCTAGCGGGGTCCCCCTACGAGCAGTACTTC. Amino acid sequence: CASSPPLAGSPYEQYF.

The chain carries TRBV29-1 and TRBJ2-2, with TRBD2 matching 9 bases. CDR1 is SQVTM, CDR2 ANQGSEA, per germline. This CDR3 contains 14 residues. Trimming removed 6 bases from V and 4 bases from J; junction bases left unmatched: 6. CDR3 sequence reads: CSVKPGLATGELFF. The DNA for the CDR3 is TGCAGCGTGAAACCGGGACTAGCCACCGGGGAGCTGTTTTTT.

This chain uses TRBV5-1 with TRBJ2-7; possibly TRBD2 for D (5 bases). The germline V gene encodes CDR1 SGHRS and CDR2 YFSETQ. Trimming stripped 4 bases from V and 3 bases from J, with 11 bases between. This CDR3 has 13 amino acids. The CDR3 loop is CASSTDGIYEQYF. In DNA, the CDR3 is TGCGCCAGCAGCACGGACGGGATCTACGAGCAGTACTTC.

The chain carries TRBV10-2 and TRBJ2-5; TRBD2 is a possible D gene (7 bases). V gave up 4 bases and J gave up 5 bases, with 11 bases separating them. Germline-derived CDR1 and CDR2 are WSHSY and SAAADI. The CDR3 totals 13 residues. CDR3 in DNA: TGCGCCAGCAGTGTAGGGGGAGGGGAGACCCAGTACTTC. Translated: CASSVGGGETQYF.

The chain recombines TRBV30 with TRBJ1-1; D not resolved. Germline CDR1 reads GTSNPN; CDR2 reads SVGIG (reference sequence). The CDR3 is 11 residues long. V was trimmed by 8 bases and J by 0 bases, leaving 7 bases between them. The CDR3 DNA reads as TGTGCCGTGCGGTTGAACACTGAAGCTTTCTTT. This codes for CAVRLNTEAFF.

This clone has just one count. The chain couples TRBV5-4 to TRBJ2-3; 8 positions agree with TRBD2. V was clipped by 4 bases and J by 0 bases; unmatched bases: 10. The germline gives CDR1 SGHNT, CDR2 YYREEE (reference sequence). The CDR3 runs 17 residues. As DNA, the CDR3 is TGTGCCAGCAGCCCGGGAGGGACCCCCGTTAGCACAGATACGCAGTATTTT. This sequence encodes CASSPGGTPVSTDTQYF.

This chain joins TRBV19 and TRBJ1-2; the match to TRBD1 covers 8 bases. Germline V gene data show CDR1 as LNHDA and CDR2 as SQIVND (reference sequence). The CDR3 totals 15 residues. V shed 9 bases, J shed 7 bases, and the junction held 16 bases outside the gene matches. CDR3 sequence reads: CASRRDRSSTGGYTF. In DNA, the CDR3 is TGTGCCAGCAGGCGGGACAGGTCCTCAACGGGTGGCTACACCTTC.

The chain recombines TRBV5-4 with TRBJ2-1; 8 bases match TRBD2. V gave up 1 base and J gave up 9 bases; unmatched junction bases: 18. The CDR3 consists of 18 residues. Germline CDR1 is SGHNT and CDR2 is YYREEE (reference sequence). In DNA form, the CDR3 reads TGTGCCAGCAGCTTGCAAGTCGTTCGGGAGGGCCCTCGGAGTGAGCAGTTCTTC. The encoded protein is CASSLQVVREGPRSEQFF. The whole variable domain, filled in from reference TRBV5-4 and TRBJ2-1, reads ETGVTQSPTHLIKTRGQQVTLRCSSQSGHNTVSWYQQALGQGPQFIFQYYREEENGRGNFPPRFSGLQFPNYSSELNVNALELDDSALYLCASSLQVVREGPRSEQFFGPGTRLTVL.